Detailed here is one T cell receptor (beta chain). The data originate from a study of blood T cell repertoires in COVID-19. As for the study in general: Samples taken during acute and convalescent COVID-19 were collected in the United States, Italy and Spain. T cells, B-cell-depleted T cells, or PBMCs supplied cDNA or gDNA.

Germline trimming cut 0 bases from V and 7 bases from J; bases unmatched to any gene: 11. CDR3 length: 17 residues. CDR1 KGHSH and CDR2 LQKENI come from the germline V gene. Source study methods: The authors estimated nucleated cell counts from reference gene primer amplification. Some clones are missing from TCRdb's copy, which holds only in-frame ones; the method was immunoSEQ multiplex PCR. V and J calls and clone size are given by that table; D and trimming were obtained from the DNA. The sample holds hundreds of thousands of clones, 70% to 90% seen once. Sample: peripheral blood. This chain connects TRBV18 to TRBJ2-5, with TRBD1 matching over 10 bases. This receptor was taken from a woman between 25 and 40 years old with active or convalescent COVID-19. The chain's CDR3 is CASSPPPGQGPSATQYF. CDR3 sequence (DNA): TGTGCCAGCTCACCACCCCCGGGACAGGGGCCTTCCGCGACCCAGTACTTC.